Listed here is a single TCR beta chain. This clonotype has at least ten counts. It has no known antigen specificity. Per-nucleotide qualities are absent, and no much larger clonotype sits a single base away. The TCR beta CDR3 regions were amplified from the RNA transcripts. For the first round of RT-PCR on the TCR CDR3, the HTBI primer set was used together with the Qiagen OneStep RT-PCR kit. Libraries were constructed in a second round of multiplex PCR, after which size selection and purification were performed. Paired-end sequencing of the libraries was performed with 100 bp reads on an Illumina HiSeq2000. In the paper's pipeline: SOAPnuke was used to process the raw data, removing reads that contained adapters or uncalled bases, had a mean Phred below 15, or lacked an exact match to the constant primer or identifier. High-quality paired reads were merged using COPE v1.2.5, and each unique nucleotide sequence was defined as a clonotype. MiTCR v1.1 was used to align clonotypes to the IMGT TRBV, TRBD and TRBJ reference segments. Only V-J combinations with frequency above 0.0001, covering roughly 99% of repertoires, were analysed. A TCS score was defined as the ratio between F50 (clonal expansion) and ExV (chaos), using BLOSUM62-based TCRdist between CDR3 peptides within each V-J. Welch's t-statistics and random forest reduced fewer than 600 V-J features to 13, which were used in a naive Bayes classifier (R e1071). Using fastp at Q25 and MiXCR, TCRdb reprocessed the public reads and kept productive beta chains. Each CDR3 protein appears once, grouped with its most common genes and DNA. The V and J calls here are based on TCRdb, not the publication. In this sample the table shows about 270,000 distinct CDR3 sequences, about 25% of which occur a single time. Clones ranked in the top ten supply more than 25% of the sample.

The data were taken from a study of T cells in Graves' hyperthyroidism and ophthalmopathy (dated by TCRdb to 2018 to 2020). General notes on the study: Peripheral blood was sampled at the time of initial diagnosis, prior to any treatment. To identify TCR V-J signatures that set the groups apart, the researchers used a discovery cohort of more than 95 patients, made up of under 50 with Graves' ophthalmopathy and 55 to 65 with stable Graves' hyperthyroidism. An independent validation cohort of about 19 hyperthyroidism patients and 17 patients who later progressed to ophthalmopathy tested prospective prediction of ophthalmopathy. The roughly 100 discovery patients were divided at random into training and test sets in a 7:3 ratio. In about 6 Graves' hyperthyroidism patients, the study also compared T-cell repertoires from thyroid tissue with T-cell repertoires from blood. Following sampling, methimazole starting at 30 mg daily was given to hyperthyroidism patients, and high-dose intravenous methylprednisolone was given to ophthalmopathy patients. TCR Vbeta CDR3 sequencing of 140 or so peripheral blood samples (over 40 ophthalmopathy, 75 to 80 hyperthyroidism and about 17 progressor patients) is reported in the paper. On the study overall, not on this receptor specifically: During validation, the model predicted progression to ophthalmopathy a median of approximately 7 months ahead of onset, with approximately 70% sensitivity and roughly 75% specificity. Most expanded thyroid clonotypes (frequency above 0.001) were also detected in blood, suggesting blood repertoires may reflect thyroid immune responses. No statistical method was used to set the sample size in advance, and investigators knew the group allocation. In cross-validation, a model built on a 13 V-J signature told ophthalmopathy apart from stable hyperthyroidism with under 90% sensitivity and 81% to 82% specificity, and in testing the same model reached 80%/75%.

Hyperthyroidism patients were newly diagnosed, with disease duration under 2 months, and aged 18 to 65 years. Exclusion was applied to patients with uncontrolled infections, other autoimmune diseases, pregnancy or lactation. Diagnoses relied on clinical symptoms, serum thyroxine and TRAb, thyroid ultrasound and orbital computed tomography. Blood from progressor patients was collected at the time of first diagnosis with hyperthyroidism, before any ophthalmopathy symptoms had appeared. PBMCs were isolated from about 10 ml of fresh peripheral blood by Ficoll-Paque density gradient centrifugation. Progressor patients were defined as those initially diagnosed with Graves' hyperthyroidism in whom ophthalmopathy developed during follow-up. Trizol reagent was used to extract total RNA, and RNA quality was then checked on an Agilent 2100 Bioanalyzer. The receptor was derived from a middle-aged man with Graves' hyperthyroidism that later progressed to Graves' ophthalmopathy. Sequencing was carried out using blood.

The sequenced DNA: TGTGCCAGCAGGGGTGTCGGGGAGACCCAGTACTTC. Its protein product is CASRGVGETQYF. This chain joins TRBV27 to TRBJ2-5; there is no confident call for the D gene. Deletion took 6 bases off V and 5 bases off J, with a span of 10 bases between the germline ends. In the germline V gene (reference sequence), CDR1 corresponds to MNHEY and CDR2 to SMNVEV. The CDR3, cysteine through phenylalanine, is 12 amino acids long. The only DNA kept is the CDR3, 36 bases in frame from the first base.